This TCR beta chain is drawn from a study of shared clonotypes between healthy human individuals. CDR1 SEHNR and CDR2 FQNEAQ come from the germline V gene (reference sequence). This CDR3 region has 14 residues. The V gene end was trimmed by 3 bases and the J gene end by 8 bases; junction bases not matched to a gene: 6. Notes on this clone: Its antigen is still unknown.

Study-wide points: The study's rarefaction showed incomplete sorted-subset sequencing despite large depth.

Investigators spread the genomic DNA of each subset evenly over several immunoSEQ plates. The table came from immunoSEQ multiplex PCR; TCRdb's copy has only in-frame clones and leaves some out. The sample includes millions of clones, just over 90% of them seen just once. CD45RO-negative, CCR7-selected cells formed the naive CD8 fraction, which excluded terminally differentiated effector memory CD45RA+ cells. The chain couples TRBV7-9 to TRBJ1-4; 7 positions agree with TRBD1. The TCR was taken from a man between 18 and 35 years old in good health. Some clones in this sample may be carry-over from other donors' samples. Source material: naive CD8+ T cells from PBMCs. Here the CDR3 reads CASSLTGMFEKLFF. Here the CDR3 DNA reads TGTGCCAGCAGCTTGACAGGGATGTTCGAAAAACTGTTTTTT.